Shown below are 2 T cell receptor beta chains from a single sample sequenced in a study of T-cell reconstitution after alpha-beta-depleted transplantation in children. For TCRbeta, the library was prepared with unique molecular identifiers. TCRdb re-derived calls from the PCR reads in MiXCR, one entry per CDR3 protein. The sample shows almost 500,000 distinct CDR3 sequences, about 11% of them seen only once. Material: PBMCs, obtained before TCRalphabeta/CD19-depleted stem cell transplant. These receptors originate from a child aged 2 to 10 with inherited bone marrow failure, due to receive a stem cell transplant.

This clonotype turned up a few times. The chain links TRBV12-3 or TRBV12-4 to TRBJ1-5; perhaps TRBD1 as D (5 bases). The V gene lost 2 bases and the J gene lost 7 bases, with 15 bases spanning the gap. This CDR3 is 15 amino acids long. The CDR3 DNA reads as TGTGCCAGCAGTTTAACGGGGGTGGATGGACAGCCCCAGCATTTT. Translation gives CASSLTGVDGQPQHF.

V gene TRBV6-1 combines with J gene TRBJ2-7; D may correspond to TRBD1 or TRBD2 (7 bases each). The V and J ends lost 5 bases and 2 bases respectively, with 13 bases between them. The length of the CDR3 is 14 residues. Germline-derived CDR1 and CDR2 are MNHNS and SASEGT. CDR3: CASSRQGGPYEQYF. DNA for the CDR3: TGTGCCAGCAGTCGACAGGGAGGGCCCTACGAGCAGTACTTC.